The rows below give T cell receptor beta chains drawn from one sample of a study of early T cells in non-severe SARS-CoV-2 infection. TCRdb independently ran MiXCR on the 5' RACE reads; one entry per CDR3 protein. The table has 60,000 to 90,000 distinct CDR3 sequences, approximately 15% seen once; the top ten hold about 3%. The sample taken for sequencing was whole blood. The receptors were sampled from an adult who was a healthcare worker with PCR-confirmed SARS-CoV-2 infection or an uninfected control (not recorded which). The CDR3 runs from the conserved cysteine through the conserved F or W. A D gene is named only where the DNA matches it firmly. Clone size is given for some rows only: seen once, a few or many times, or a class if the clone is expanded.

J gene: TRBJ2-7
clone size: .
D gene: TRBD2
V gene: TRBV5-5
CDR3 protein: CASSPTGTTTYEQYF
CDR3 DNA: TGTGCCAGCAGCCCAACCGGGACTACGACCTACGAGCAGTACTTC

J gene: TRBJ2-3
clone size: .
D gene: TRBD2
V gene: TRBV2
CDR3 protein: CASRLAGATDTQYF
CDR3 DNA: TGTGCCAGCAGGTTAGCGGGAGCGACAGATACGCAGTATTTT

J gene: TRBJ1-2
clone size: .
D gene: TRBD1
V gene: TRBV19
CDR3 protein: CASLGAGQLTYGYTF
CDR3 DNA: TGTGCCAGTCTAGGAGCGGGACAGTTAACCTATGGCTACACCTTC

J gene: TRBJ2-5
clone size: few
D gene: .
V gene: TRBV29-1
CDR3 protein: CSVEGGGTQYF
CDR3 DNA: TGCAGCGTTGAGGGAGGAGGGACCCAGTACTTC

J gene: TRBJ2-2
clone size: few
D gene: .
V gene: TRBV20-1
CDR3 protein: CSARELSNTGELFF
CDR3 DNA: TGCAGTGCTAGAGAACTCTCCAACACCGGGGAGCTGTTTTTT

J gene: TRBJ2-1
clone size: .
D gene: TRBD2
V gene: TRBV6-2/TRBV6-3
CDR3 protein: CASSFSGGTSSHNEQFF
CDR3 DNA: TGTGCCAGCAGTTTCTCCGGCGGGACTAGCTCCCACAATGAGCAGTTCTTC

J gene: TRBJ2-5
clone size: .
D gene: TRBD2
V gene: TRBV11-2
CDR3 protein: CASSPRGLAGTKETQYF
CDR3 DNA: TGTGCCAGCAGCCCTAGAGGACTAGCGGGAACAAAAGAGACCCAGTACTTC

J gene: TRBJ1-5
clone size: few
D gene: .
V gene: TRBV7-9
CDR3 protein: CASSLTGTMGNQPQHF
CDR3 DNA: TGTGCCAGCAGCTTAACCGGGACAATGGGCAATCAGCCCCAGCATTTT

J gene: TRBJ2-1
clone size: .
D gene: .
V gene: TRBV20-1
CDR3 protein: CSARAGGDTEQFF
CDR3 DNA: TGCAGTGCTAGAGCTGGAGGGGATACTGAGCAGTTCTTC

J gene: TRBJ1-1
clone size: few
D gene: .
V gene: TRBV28
CDR3 protein: CASTSPTEAFF
CDR3 DNA: TGTGCCAGCACTTCGCCCACTGAAGCTTTCTTT

J gene: TRBJ2-2
clone size: few
D gene: .
V gene: TRBV3-1
CDR3 protein: CASSQGRMLFF
CDR3 DNA: TGTGCCAGCAGCCAGGGCAGAATGCTGTTTTTT

J gene: TRBJ2-1
clone size: few
D gene: .
V gene: TRBV5-4
CDR3 protein: CASSLLSGNEQFF
CDR3 DNA: TGTGCCAGCAGCTTGCTGAGCGGGAATGAGCAGTTCTTC

J gene: TRBJ1-1
clone size: .
D gene: .
V gene: TRBV12-3/TRBV12-4
CDR3 protein: CASSFEGGSFAEAFF
CDR3 DNA: TGTGCCAGCAGTTTTGAGGGGGGGTCATTCGCTGAAGCTTTCTTT

J gene: TRBJ2-2
clone size: many
D gene: .
V gene: TRBV7-6
CDR3 protein: CASSPMGEGVAGELFF
CDR3 DNA: TGTGCCAGCAGCCCCATGGGGGAGGGGGTCGCCGGGGAGCTGTTTTTT

J gene: TRBJ2-1
clone size: few
D gene: TRBD2
V gene: TRBV27
CDR3 protein: CASSPLAATSNEQFF
CDR3 DNA: TGTGCCAGCAGCCCTCTAGCGGCAACCTCAAATGAGCAGTTCTTC

J gene: TRBJ2-7
clone size: .
D gene: .
V gene: TRBV5-1
CDR3 protein: CASRADEQYF
CDR3 DNA: TGCGCCAGCAGGGCGGACGAGCAGTACTTC

J gene: TRBJ1-5
clone size: few
D gene: .
V gene: TRBV5-6
CDR3 protein: CASSLSGRQPQHF
CDR3 DNA: TGTGCCAGCAGCTTATCAGGACGCCAGCCCCAGCATTTT

J gene: TRBJ2-1
clone size: few
D gene: .
V gene: TRBV3-1
CDR3 protein: CASSPPGGYNEQFF
CDR3 DNA: TGTGCCAGCAGCCCGCCAGGGGGGTACAATGAGCAGTTCTTC

J gene: TRBJ1-5
clone size: .
D gene: .
V gene: TRBV20-1
CDR3 protein: CSASKSGLMDQPQHF
CDR3 DNA: TGCAGTGCTAGTAAGTCAGGCCTTATGGATCAGCCCCAGCATTTT

J gene: TRBJ1-2
clone size: few
D gene: .
V gene: TRBV28
CDR3 protein: CASRDSRGFYGYTF
CDR3 DNA: TGTGCCAGCAGGGACAGCCGCGGGTTCTATGGCTACACCTTC

J gene: TRBJ2-2
clone size: few
D gene: .
V gene: TRBV29-1
CDR3 protein: CSVEDSRGGGELFF
CDR3 DNA: TGCAGCGTTGAAGATTCCCGGGGCGGCGGGGAGCTGTTTTTT

J gene: TRBJ1-1
clone size: many
D gene: .
V gene: TRBV2
CDR3 protein: CASISGLGTEAFF
CDR3 DNA: TGTGCCAGTATTAGCGGATTGGGCACTGAAGCTTTCTTT

J gene: TRBJ1-1
clone size: few
D gene: .
V gene: TRBV18
CDR3 protein: CASSPLQGNTEAFF
CDR3 DNA: TGTGCCAGCTCACCGCTACAGGGGAACACTGAAGCTTTCTTT

J gene: TRBJ2-7
clone size: .
D gene: .
V gene: TRBV14
CDR3 protein: CASSAAYEQYF
CDR3 DNA: TGTGCCAGCAGCGCTGCCTACGAGCAGTACTTC

J gene: TRBJ1-1
clone size: many
D gene: .
V gene: TRBV2
CDR3 protein: CASIPDRMNTEAFF
CDR3 DNA: TGTGCCAGCATACCAGACAGGATGAACACTGAAGCTTTCTTT